This T cell receptor (beta chain) comes out of a study of shared clonotypes between healthy human individuals. Across the study: Those who served as donors were two women and three men between the ages of 18 and 49. Used for every donor were three CD4 naive, three CD4 memory, two CD8 naive and one CD8 memory plate. Points from the study as a whole: Only blood samples were collected, and tissue repertoires likely differ.

About this clone itself: As yet, its antigen is unknown.

The V gene lost 7 bases and the J gene lost 11 bases, with 23 bases spanning the gap. In germline, CDR1 is WSHSY, CDR2 SAAADI. The CDR3 has 14 residues. TCRdb keeps only in-frame clones here, not all; method: immunoSEQ multiplex PCR. Of roughly 2.5 million clones in the sample, around 94% are singletons; the top ten hold over 0.12%. The TCR sequence derives from a man in his late teens or twenties in good health. The rearrangement uses TRBV10-2 and TRBJ2-5, with D perhaps TRBD2 (6 bases). Sequences were obtained from naive CD4+ T cells sorted from blood. The subset was: CD45RA+ positively selected. The CDR3 loop reads CASKDDGRAGEQYF. The CDR3 nucleotides read TGCGCCAGCAAGGATGACGGGAGAGCTGGGGAGCAGTACTTC.